This T cell receptor beta chain was found in a study of T cell responses to AZD1222 COVID-19 vaccine (dated by TCRdb to the early 2020s). Context from the whole study: TCR sequencing was performed for approximately 240 trial participants, of whom around 200 were given two doses of AZD1222 and around 25 were given two doses of MenACWY control vaccine. Trial participants were enrolled into age subgroups of 18-55, 56-69 and 70-plus years, which contained about 150, 27 and 61 TCR-sequenced participants, respectively.

Taken with the paper, the label for time point translates to: about 28 days (+/-7) after the second vaccine dose. The treatment or condition label for this specimen denotes: meningococcal conjugate vaccine given as trial control. The vaccinee samples were drawn from two UK trials, COV001 and COV002, one of which was a single-blind randomized controlled phase 2/3 trial testing AZD1222 (ChAdOx1 nCoV-19) in healthy adults. For TCRbeta chain sequencing, PBMC samples were collected from trial participants at day 0 and at day 28 after the second dose. As to this clone: Its antigen is still unknown. No much larger clone exists at a distance of one base, and base qualities are not known.

What the authors observed across the whole study: The vaccine-associated CD4 TCRs covered the entire spike protein, and the dominant responses fell in regions 160-218 and 743-854. Reportedly, close to half of the unique spike-specific TCRs recognized epitopes lying outside the regions that are mutated in the B.1.351 and B.1.1.7 variants. Because no samples from the day 14 peak response were available, repertoires could be characterized only after the peak T cell response. Spike-specific TCR breadth and depth rose significantly after two AZD1222 doses compared with day 0 and with MenACWY recipients. Participants were mostly white British, with more females than males. The authors suggested clonal diversity may have been underestimated. In the small 56-69-year group, the increase in depth fell short of significance, most likely because of low power. Conclusions about previously exposed vaccinees are limited because only a handful of AZD1222 recipients were SARS-CoV-2 seropositive at baseline.

The CDR3 regions of human TCRbeta chains were analyzed by immunosequencing. The authors' pipeline ran thus. Repertoire TCRs were checked for matches against a reference library of SARS-CoV-2-specific TCRs that had been generated using the MIRA antigen-specificity platform. Breadth meant the fraction of unique TCRs that were SARS-CoV-2-associated, whereas depth meant the fraction of total T cells that were SARS-CoV-2-associated. Each spike-specific TCR was assigned to its reactive spike region and to a CD4 or CD8 class using the MIRA data. Log10-transformed breadth and depth values were compared by one-way ANOVA with Sidak's multiple comparisons tests. TCRdb retrieved this table from immuneACCESS and kept in-frame rearrangements only. Not all clones are present; in checked studies, unresolved V genes account for under half, and no reason is known for the remainder. V, J and clone size reflect that table, while D and trimming were determined from the DNA. Here the sample has some 200,000 clones; around nine tenths occur a single time. The top ten constitute about 3.6% of the sample.

From its cysteine to its phenylalanine, the CDR3 spans 13 amino acids. CDR3 DNA only is kept here, 39 bases in frame from base 1. CDR1 MNHEY and CDR2 SVGAGI were looked up in the germline V gene. Between the V and J ends, shortened by 6 bases and 2 bases respectively, the junction contains 8 bases. Here the sequenced sample was peripheral blood, taken 28 days after the second dose of the MenACWY control vaccine. The V and J genes are TRBV6-5 and TRBJ1-3, with no D gene named confidently. The source is an adult who received the MenACWY meningococcal vaccine as a control. The sequenced DNA: TGTGCCAGCAGGAGGGCTACTGGAAACACCATATATTTT. It is translated as CASRRATGNTIYF.